Reported below is one T cell receptor (beta chain). Repertoires were generated with immunoSEQ multiplex PCR, while TCRdb's copy carries only in-frame clones and drops some. Of 150,000 or so clones listed, 84% are singletons. Two negative PCRs, clearance, or symptom resolution were required of recovered Cohort 3 donors. This specimen comes from a study of blood T cell repertoires in COVID-19. Study-level background: Some COVID-19 samples were acute and others convalescent; all came from the United States, Italy and Spain. In each case, the material was cDNA or gDNA derived from T cells, B-cell-depleted T cells, or PBMCs.

Sequenced: PBMCs or T cells enriched from blood (not recorded which). The sequence derives from a woman between 50 and 59 years old who had recovered from COVID-19.

The CDR3 sequence: CASSFNRVNNEQFF. The CDR3, as DNA: TGCGCCAGCAGCTTTAACAGGGTTAACAATGAGCAGTTCTTC. The V call is TRBV5-1, the J call TRBJ2-1; maybe TRBD1 (6 bases). CDR1 and CDR2 from the germline V gene are SGHRS and YFSETQ. V was pared by 2 bases and J by 5 bases, with 11 bases between. This CDR3 is 14 amino acids long.